This record covers a single TCR beta chain. Its antigen target is currently unknown. Base qualities are not recorded, but no much larger clone differs from it by a single base. The TCR beta CDR3 regions were amplified from RNA transcripts. For the first round of RT-PCR on the TCR CDR3, the HTBI primer set was used together with the Qiagen OneStep RT-PCR kit. A second multiplex PCR round built the libraries, followed by size selection and purification. The libraries were sequenced on an Illumina HiSeq2000 using paired-end 100 bp reads. As for how the authors treated the data: SOAPnuke was used to process the raw data, removing reads that contained adapters or uncalled bases, had a mean Phred below 15, or lacked an exact match to the constant primer or identifier. COPE v1.2.5 was used to merge high-quality paired reads, and clonotypes were defined as unique nucleotide sequences. MiTCR v1.1 was used to align the clonotypes against IMGT TRBV, TRBD and TRBJ reference segments. The analysis was restricted to V-J combinations with a frequency above 0.0001, which together covered over 99% of the repertoires. A TCS score was defined as the ratio of F50 (clonal expansion) to E x V (chaos), with BLOSUM62-based TCRdist applied between CDR3 peptides within each V-J. Welch's t-statistics and random forest reduced roughly 540 V-J features to some 14, which were used in a naive Bayes classifier (R e1071). TCRdb applied fastp at Q25 and MiXCR to the public reads, then kept only in-frame beta chains. Entries are consolidated by CDR3 protein sequence, retaining the most common genes and DNA. These V and J calls rely on TCRdb rather than the paper's analysis. A total of about 770,000 distinct CDR3 sequences appear in this sample, approximately 18% of them only once. Around 17% of the sample lies in the top ten.

These data come from a study of T cells in Graves' hyperthyroidism and ophthalmopathy (dated by TCRdb to about 2019). For the wider study: Peripheral blood was sampled at the time of initial diagnosis, prior to any treatment. Whether ophthalmopathy could be predicted prospectively was tested in an independent validation cohort made up of roughly 20 hyperthyroidism patients plus 17 patients who later progressed to ophthalmopathy. The 100 or so discovery patients were randomly split 7:3 into training and test sets. After blood sampling, hyperthyroidism patients were treated with methimazole at a starting dose of 30 mg daily, and ophthalmopathy patients were treated with high-dose intravenous methylprednisolone. TCR V-J signatures able to tell the groups apart were searched for in a discovery cohort of 90 to 100 patients, of whom over 40 had Graves' ophthalmopathy and 55 to 60 had stable Graves' hyperthyroidism. In about 6 Graves' hyperthyroidism patients, the study also compared T-cell repertoires from thyroid tissue with T-cell repertoires from blood. The paper reports TCR Vbeta CDR3 sequencing of some 140 peripheral blood samples: some 41 ophthalmopathy, roughly 74 hyperthyroidism and around 17 progressor patients.

Hyperthyroidism patients were newly diagnosed, with disease duration under 2 months, and aged 18 to 65 years. Any patient with an uncontrolled infection, another autoimmune disease, pregnancy or lactation was excluded. Clinical symptoms, serum thyroxine and TRAb, thyroid ultrasound, and orbital computed tomography formed the basis for the diagnoses. Blood from progressor patients was drawn when they were first diagnosed with hyperthyroidism, before any ophthalmopathy symptoms appeared. Ficoll-Paque density gradient centrifugation was used to isolate PBMCs from 9.5 to 10 ml of fresh peripheral blood. Progressor patients were initially diagnosed with Graves' hyperthyroidism and developed ophthalmopathy during follow-up. Total RNA was extracted using Trizol reagent, and RNA quality was assessed on an Agilent 2100 Bioanalyzer. Results the study describes overall, beyond this receptor: In validation, the model predicted progression to ophthalmopathy with 60% to 71% sensitivity and 72% to 85% specificity, a median of about 6.7 months before onset. Ophthalmopathy was separated from stable hyperthyroidism by a 13 V-J signature model, with roughly 88% sensitivity and just over 81% specificity obtained in cross-validation and 80%/75% obtained in testing. Blood samples also contained most of the expanded thyroid clonotypes (frequency above 0.001), which suggests that blood repertoires may reflect thyroid immune responses. No statistical method was used to fix the sample size in advance, and group allocation was not hidden from the investigators.

Per the germline V gene (reference sequence), GTSNPN is the CDR1 and SVGIG is the CDR2. Taken from cysteine to phenylalanine, the CDR3 has 15 residues. Kept here is only the CDR3 DNA, which spans 45 bases and is read in frame from base 1. The V end gives up 8 bases and the J end 1 base, leaving 7 bases in the junction not matched to a gene. The sequence joins TRBV30 to TRBJ2-2; TRBD1 fits 10 bases in the junction. The sequenced sample consisted of blood. This TCR came from a woman in her forties or fifties with Graves' hyperthyroidism that later progressed to Graves' ophthalmopathy. The CDR3 loop reads CAGGTGERNTGELFF. The DNA sequence reads TGTGCCGGGGGGACAGGGGAGAGGAACACCGGGGAGCTGTTTTTT.